These 9 T cell receptor beta chains came from one sample sequenced in a study of blood T cell repertoires in COVID-19. Generated by immunoSEQ multiplex PCR, the TCRdb table keeps only in-frame clones and is missing some. The sample has roughly 220,000 clones, roughly 80% seen once. Sequencing was done on a sample of PBMCs or T cells enriched from blood (not recorded which). Every receptor here comes from a woman between 40 and 55 years old with acute COVID-19.

The rearrangement uses TRBV4-3 and TRBJ1-4; 8 nucleotides align to TRBD1. CDR3 length: 17 amino acids. Germline CDR1 LGHNA, CDR2 YSLEER. The V and J ends lost 4 bases and 0 bases, in that order; junction bases with no gene match: 7. The CDR3 sequence is CASSPRGTGTTNEKLFF. The CDR3 nucleotides read TGCGCCAGCAGCCCGCGGGGGACAGGCACAACTAATGAAAAACTGTTTTTT.

The chain links TRBV3-1 (or the pseudogene TRBV3-2) to TRBJ2-3; TRBD2 matches 12 bases. V trimming: 4 bases; J trimming: 4 bases; junction bases outside the gene matches: 6. Germline-derived CDR1 and CDR2 are LGHDT and YNNKEL (reference sequence). The CDR3 totals 16 residues. Here the CDR3 DNA reads TGTGCCAGCAGCCTCCTAGCGGGAGGGCCGGCAGATACGCAGTATTTT. It is translated as CASSLLAGGPADTQYF.

The chain joins TRBV28 to TRBJ1-6, with D possibly matching TRBD1 (6 bases). The CDR3 consists of 12 residues. V was clipped by 7 bases and J by 13 bases, with 14 bases between them. Germline CDR1 MDHEN, CDR2 SYDVKM. The CDR3 nucleotides read TGTGCCAGCACCGTATCCCAGGGGCCCCTCCACTTT. This codes for CASTVSQGPLHF.

The CDR3 sequence is CASSLDSHTDTQYF. The CDR3 bases are TGCGCCAGCAGCTTGGACAGCCACACAGATACGCAGTATTTT. The chain has TRBV5-1 and TRBJ2-3; D remains ambiguous. This CDR3 has 14 residues. CDR1 is SGHRS, CDR2 YFSETQ, per germline. V gave up 0 bases and J gave up 2 bases, with 7 bases separating them. Full variable domain (missing parts from reference TRBV5-1 and TRBJ2-3): KAGVTQTPRYLIKTRGQQVTLSCSPISGHRSVSWYQQTPGQGLQFLFEYFSETQRNKGNFPGRFSGRQFSNSRSEMNVSTLELGDSALYLCASSLDSHTDTQYFGPGTRLTVL.

This chain links TRBV7-9 with TRBJ2-3; possible D gene TRBD2, 7 bases. CDR1 SEHNR and CDR2 FQNEAQ come from the germline V gene (reference sequence). The CDR3 loop spans 15 amino acids. V lost 5 bases to trimming and J lost 1 base, with 13 bases between them. This CDR3 reads CASSPRGAGTDTQYF. CDR3 DNA: TGTGCCAGCAGCCCCCGGGGGGCGGGCACAGATACGCAGTATTTT.

This chain connects TRBV5-1 to TRBJ2-2, with 9 bases lining up with TRBD1. With 4 bases clipped from V and 5 bases from J, the junction kept 15 bases outside the gene matches. This CDR3 is 18 amino acids long. Germline loops: CDR1 SGHRS, CDR2 YFSETQ. Here the CDR3 reads CASSNPNRDRVYTGELFF. The CDR3, as DNA: TGCGCCAGCAGCAACCCCAATCGGGACAGGGTCTATACCGGGGAGCTGTTTTTT.

This chain joins TRBV6-5 and TRBJ1-5; perhaps TRBD1 as D (6 bases). The length of the CDR3 is 15 residues. Germline values: CDR1 MNHEY, CDR2 SVGAGI. Trimming stripped 6 bases from V and 4 bases from J, with 16 bases between. DNA for the CDR3: TGTGCCAGCAGCGGATCGGGGCAGGGGAATCAGCCCCAGCATTTT. This sequence encodes CASSGSGQGNQPQHF.

This chain uses TRBV4-2 with TRBJ2-1, with a possible D match to TRBD1 (6 bases). Deletions cut 5 bases from V and 4 bases from J, with 12 bases between. Germline lookup yields CDR1 LGHNA and CDR2 YNFKEQ. This CDR3 contains 14 residues. The CDR3 spells CASSSGQSYNEQFF. The CDR3 nucleotides read TGTGCCAGCAGCAGCGGACAGAGTTACAATGAGCAGTTCTTC.

This sequence joins TRBV11-1 and TRBJ1-1, with 10 nucleotides matching TRBD1. The V and J ends lost 5 bases and 4 bases, in that order; junction bases with no gene match: 4. The CDR3 totals 14 residues. Per the germline V gene, CDR1 is SGHAT and CDR2 is FQDESV (reference sequence). CDR3 DNA: TGTGCCAGCAGCCACCGGGACAGGGGCACTGAAGCTTTCTTT. Protein sequence: CASSHRDRGTEAFF.